Shown below are 28 T cell receptor beta chains from a single sample sequenced in a study of control samples from healthy donors and cancer patients (dated by TCRdb to 2020 to 2022). The library came from the immunoSEQ multiplex PCR assay. In TCRdb, the immuneACCESS table is reduced to in-frame sequences with V and J assigned. These tables do not hold every clone; where another copy was compared, an unresolved V gene accounts for under half, and the others remain unexplained. The table for this sample lists 90,000 to 100,000 clones; roughly three quarters of them were counted only once. Approximately 10% of the sample goes to the ten largest clones. Sequencing used blood. Source of these receptors: a woman between 25 and 40 years old in good health.

The V and J genes are TRBV6-6 and TRBJ1-2; D gene uncertain. V lost 0 bases and J lost 5, with 10 bases in between. In germline, CDR1 is MNHNY, CDR2 SVGAGI (reference sequence). The CDR3 consists of 14 residues. The CDR3 DNA sequence: TGTGCCAGCAGTTACTCCGGTGAAGAATATGGCTACACCTTC. The encoded protein is CASSYSGEEYGYTF.

In DNA form, the CDR3 reads TGTGCCAGCAGTGATTTTCGGGACAGGGGGCGATCCTATGGCTACACCTTC. Its translation: CASSDFRDRGRSYGYTF. The V and J genes are TRBV2 and TRBJ1-2; 12 bases fit TRBD1. The V gene end was trimmed by 3 bases and the J gene end by 4 bases; junction bases not matched to a gene: 9. CDR3 size: 17 residues. In germline, CDR1 is SNHLY, CDR2 FYNNEI.

This clone has a single count. V and J are TRBV15 and TRBJ2-7; the D gene could be TRBD1 or TRBD2 (5 bases each). The V and J ends lost 8 bases and 4 bases respectively, with 15 bases between them. CDR1 and CDR2 (germline): LNHNV, YYDKDF (reference sequence). This CDR3 spans 13 amino acids. The CDR3 nucleotides read TGTGCCACCGGCCGGGGCGTGGGTTACGAGCAGTACTTC. Its translation is CATGRGVGYEQYF.

There are a few counts of this clone. The chain couples TRBV2 to TRBJ1-1, with D maybe TRBD1 (6 bases). Germline V gene data show CDR1 as SNHLY and CDR2 as FYNNEI. The V and J ends lost 2 bases and 7 bases respectively, with 17 bases between them. There are 15 residues in the CDR3. The CDR3 DNA sequence: TGTGCCAGCAGTGAAAGGGACACGACAAAGGTTGAAGCTTTCTTT. Translated, it gives CASSERDTTKVEAFF.

V usage is TRBV2 and J usage is TRBJ1-2; D is undetermined. Trimming took 10 bases from V and 4 from J, leaving 19 bases between them. CDR3 length: 14 residues. Per germline, CDR1 SNHLY and CDR2 FYNNEI. The CDR3 reads CAISPLRTPYGYTF. The CDR3, as DNA: TGTGCCATCTCGCCCCTCAGGACCCCCTATGGCTACACCTTC. The variable domain in full, with the rest retrieved from reference TRBV2 and TRBJ1-2, is EPEVTQTPSHQVTQMGQEVILRCVPISNHLYFYWYRQILGQKVEFLVSFYNNEISEKSEIFDDQFSVERPDGSNFTLKIRSTKLEDSAMYFCAISPLRTPYGYTFGSGTRLTVV.

This chain joins TRBV5-1 and TRBJ2-6, with 7 bases lining up with TRBD1. The CDR3 length is 16 residues. CDR1 is SGHRS, CDR2 YFSETQ, per germline. V lost 3 bases to trimming and J lost 3 bases; unmatched junction nucleotides: 6. The CDR3 sequence is CASSYTTGIGANVLTF. In DNA, the CDR3 is TGCGCCAGCAGCTATACGACAGGGATTGGGGCCAACGTCCTGACTTTC.

The chain uses TRBV19 and TRBJ1-3, with D uncertain. CDR3 size: 14 residues. CDR1 is LNHDA, CDR2 SQIVND, per germline (reference sequence). V was clipped by 5 bases and J by 1 base, with 9 bases between them. DNA of the CDR3: TGTGCCAGTAGTGAGGGTGTGTCTGGAAACACCATATATTTT. Amino acid sequence: CASSEGVSGNTIYF.

The V and J genes are TRBV7-6 and TRBJ2-3; 13 nucleotides agree with TRBD2. V lost 0 bases, J lost 6 bases, and 15 bases stayed unmatched. CDR1 is SGHVS and CDR2 is FNYEAQ in the germline V gene. The length of the CDR3 is 20 residues. The CDR3 here is CASSLALALAGGPPGDTQYF. CDR3 nucleotide sequence: TGTGCCAGCAGCTTAGCGTTGGCACTAGCGGGGGGGCCTCCGGGGGATACGCAGTATTTT.

The chain combines TRBV27 with TRBJ1-5, with D perhaps TRBD1 (5 bases). CDR3 length: 13 residues. Germline loops: CDR1 MNHEY, CDR2 SMNVEV (reference sequence). The V end was cut by 6 bases, the J end by 4 bases, with 10 bases between. The CDR3 DNA is TGTGCCAGCAGCGTCCAGGGAAATCAGCCCCAGCATTTT. Translating gives CASSVQGNQPQHF.

The CDR3 DNA sequence: TGTGCCAGCAGCGCCGAGGGGGACGGCTACACCTTC. Translation gives CASSAEGDGYTF. The rearrangement uses TRBV11-2 and TRBJ1-2; possibly TRBD1 for D (6 bases). Germline V gives CDR1 SGHAT, CDR2 FQNNGV. The length of the CDR3 is 12 residues. Trimming removed 5 bases from V and 8 bases from J, with 12 bases in between.

The chain carries TRBV19 and TRBJ1-1; D is ambiguous. The germline gives CDR1 LNHDA, CDR2 SQIVND (reference sequence). Trimming removed 3 bases at V and 1 base at J, with 15 bases between. The CDR3 is 16 residues long. DNA for the CDR3: TGTGCCAGTAGTATTTCCCCTCCTACACGGAACACTGAAGCTTTCTTT. Translating gives CASSISPPTRNTEAFF. The full variable domain, with the rest looked up from reference TRBV19 and TRBJ1-1, is DGGITQSPKYLFRKEGQNVTLSCEQNLNHDAMYWYRQDPGQGLRLIYYSQIVNDFQKGDIAEGYSVSREKKESFPLTVTSAQKNPTAFYLCASSISPPTRNTEAFFGQGTRLTVV.

In this sample, this clone turned up a few times. The chain joins TRBV20-1 to TRBJ2-7; 11 bases agree with TRBD2. V trimming: 6 bases; J trimming: 3 bases; junction bases outside the gene matches: 7. Germline-derived CDR1 and CDR2 are DFQATT and SNEGSKA (reference sequence). The CDR3 has 14 amino acids. Here the CDR3 DNA reads TGCAGTGCAAGTAGCGGGGGGGAATTCTACGAGCAGTACTTC. Amino acid sequence: CSASSGGEFYEQYF.

This clone occurred a few times. This sequence joins TRBV7-2 and TRBJ2-5, with D tentatively TRBD2 (6 bases). With 5 bases removed from V and 2 bases from J, the gap between germline ends came to 15 bases. The germline V gene encodes CDR1 SGHTA and CDR2 FQGNSA. The CDR3 runs to 15 residues. For the CDR3, the DNA is TGTGCCAGCAGCCTTCGGAGGGATCTACAAGAGACCCAGTACTTC. Its protein is CASSLRRDLQETQYF.

In its sample, this clone was seen a few times. This chain links TRBV4-1 with TRBJ2-3, with 8 bases identical to TRBD1. V shed 1 base, J shed 1 base, and the junction held 4 bases outside the gene matches. The germline CDR1 and CDR2 sequences are MGHRA and YSYEKL. CDR3 size: 16 residues. The DNA for the CDR3 is TGCGCCAGCAGCCAAGGTCCGGACAGGGGCACAGATACGCAGTATTTT. Translated: CASSQGPDRGTDTQYF.

The table lists this clone with a count of one. V and J are TRBV9 and TRBJ1-2; TRBD1 might be the D (6 bases). The CDR3 has 18 residues. Germline CDR1 is SGDLS and CDR2 is YYNGEE. V lost 4 bases, J lost 8 bases, and 30 bases lay in between. The CDR3 sequence is CASSRTNPQEGGARGYTF. CDR3 DNA: TGTGCCAGCAGCCGTACAAATCCCCAAGAAGGGGGGGCGCGAGGCTACACCTTC.

The chain employs TRBV5-1 and TRBJ1-2, with 12 bases lining up with TRBD1. Per germline, CDR1 SGHRS and CDR2 YFSETQ. The CDR3 has 16 residues. Losses at the gene ends were 6 bases for V and 8 bases for J; bases not matched to a gene: 14. CDR3: CASTQGTGGFRGGYTF. The CDR3 coding sequence is TGCGCCAGCACCCAAGGGACAGGGGGCTTTCGTGGCGGCTACACCTTC.

A single count supports this clone. The V call is TRBV7-2, the J call TRBJ2-3; 7 nucleotides match TRBD2. Germline V gene sequence: CDR1 SGHTA, CDR2 FQGNSA. The CDR3 sequence is 14 residues long. V lost 5 bases, J lost 11 bases, and 13 bases stayed unmatched. CDR3 sequence (DNA): TGTGCCAGCAGCCCAGAACCGCGGCTAGCGGAGCAGTATTTT. The encoded protein is CASSPEPRLAEQYF.

The chain uses TRBV12-5 and TRBJ1-4, with TRBD1 as a possible D gene (6 bases). The V and J ends lost 5 bases and 0 bases respectively, with 13 bases between them. Germline CDR1 LGHNT, CDR2 FRNRAP. The CDR3 loop spans 16 amino acids. CDR3 bases: TGTGCTAGTGGTATCACAGGGTTTGCAACTAATGAAAAACTGTTTTTT. This encodes CASGITGFATNEKLFF.

The chain joins TRBV30 to TRBJ1-2; unclear D gene. V lost 3 bases and J lost 5, with 16 bases in between. The CDR3 is made up of 14 amino acids. Germline V lookup: CDR1 GTSNPN, CDR2 SVGIG (reference sequence). The CDR3 here is CAWSAGPALYGYTF. CDR3 bases: TGTGCCTGGAGCGCCGGGCCGGCGTTATATGGCTACACCTTC.

CDR3 residues: CAWSPRGGWETQYF. In nucleotides, the CDR3 is TGTGCCTGGAGTCCCCGGGGTGGGTGGGAGACCCAGTACTTC. The chain is built from TRBV30 and TRBJ2-5, with D tentatively TRBD2 (5 bases). The germline CDR1 and CDR2 sequences are GTSNPN and SVGIG (reference sequence). Trimming stripped 2 bases from V and 5 bases from J, with 15 bases between. This CDR3 is 14 amino acids long.

This chain connects TRBV29-1 to TRBJ1-2; 12 bases agree with TRBD1. The CDR3 consists of 14 residues. Germline values: CDR1 SQVTM, CDR2 ANQGSEA. The junction had 6 bases not matched to a gene; V was cut back by 3 bases and J by 7 bases. The CDR3 DNA reads TGCAGCGTTGATCAGGGACAGGGGGCAGGTGGCTACACCTTC. Its protein is CSVDQGQGAGGYTF.

The chain uses TRBV4-3 and TRBJ1-2; 12 nucleotides align to TRBD1. The CDR3 totals 17 residues. The germline V gene has CDR1 LGHNA and CDR2 YSLEER. Losses at the gene ends were 3 bases for V and 1 base for J; bases not matched to a gene: 6. In nucleotides, the CDR3 is TGCGCCAGCAGCCACTCAGGGACAGGGGGCTATAACTATGGCTACACCTTC. Protein: CASSHSGTGGYNYGYTF.

V gene TRBV5-4 combines with J gene TRBJ2-5; D might be TRBD2 (6 bases). Germline lookup yields CDR1 SGHNT and CDR2 YYREEE (reference sequence). The CDR3 covers 16 residues. V was trimmed by 0 bases and J by 2 bases, leaving 14 bases between them. The CDR3 loop is CASSLALRGAQETQYF. Here the CDR3 DNA reads TGTGCCAGCAGCTTGGCTTTACGCGGGGCTCAAGAGACCCAGTACTTC.

V is TRBV5-6 and J is TRBJ2-3; 8 bases are shared with TRBD2. Per the germline V gene, CDR1 is SGHDT and CDR2 is YYEEEE. The CDR3 length is 15 residues. V lost 5 bases, J lost 8 bases, and 13 bases stayed unmatched. CDR3 in DNA: TGTGCCAGCAGACCGCGCGGGGGGCCCACGGGTACGCAGTATTTT. Amino acid sequence: CASRPRGGPTGTQYF.

In DNA, the CDR3 is TGTGCCAGCAGCCAAGATCTGGAGCGGGAGGGCTACACCTTC. It specifies CASSQDLEREGYTF. This chain links TRBV3-1 (or the pseudogene TRBV3-2) with TRBJ1-2; D uncertain. CDR1 is LGHDT and CDR2 is YNNKEL in the germline V gene (reference sequence). The V end was cut by 0 bases, the J end by 8 bases, with 13 bases between. The CDR3 is made up of 14 amino acids.

The chain carries TRBV21-1 and TRBJ1-1; the D call in the table, TRBD1, was not verified against the DNA. TRBV21-1 is a documented pseudogene. The CDR3 loop spans 15 amino acids. CDR3 in DNA: TGTGCCAGCAGCAAAGACCCAGGTCGGTACACTGAAGCTTTCTTT. Protein sequence: CASSKDPGRYTEAFF.

The J gene is TRBJ2-7, the V gene TRBV18, with 8 bases aligning to TRBD1. Germline-derived CDR1 and CDR2 are KGHSH and LQKENI. The CDR3 contains 14 residues. The trim removed 2 bases at V and 6 bases at J, leaving 6 bases unmatched. CDR3 bases: TGTGCCAGCTCACCATTCCAGGGGGCCATCGAGCAGTACTTC. Its protein product is CASSPFQGAIEQYF.

J is TRBJ2-1 and V is TRBV5-1; possibly TRBD1 or TRBD2 for D (5 bases each). Germline V gene sequence: CDR1 SGHRS, CDR2 YFSETQ. The germline V and J ends were trimmed by 5 bases and 4 bases, with 16 bases remaining between them. The CDR3 consists of 15 residues. CDR3 loop: CASRPHGTPYNEQFF. The CDR3 region has the DNA TGCGCCAGCAGGCCCCACGGGACCCCGTACAATGAGCAGTTCTTC.